These T cell receptor beta chains were read from a single sample in a study of prognosis after radiotherapy for stage I lung cancer. One entry per CDR3 protein results from TCRdb running MiXCR on the multiplex PCR reads. The table records approximately 23,000 distinct CDR3 sequences, approximately 42% of them present only once. The input for sequencing was PBMCs, taken before or after stereotactic body radiation therapy (not recorded which). All receptors come from a donor aged 50 or older with non-small cell lung cancer. Each CDR3 is given with its conserved first and last residue. A D gene is named only where the DNA matches it firmly. Size values are once, few and many counts, or a class for expanded clones, and some rows have none.

. | TRBJ2-2 | . | TRBV13 | CASSLVQIANTGELFF | TGTGCCAGCAGCTTAGTTCAGATAGCGAACACCGGGGAGCTGTTTTTT
many | TRBJ2-1 | . | TRBV10-2 | CASYGGRNEQFF | TGCGCCAGCTACGGGGGGCGCAATGAGCAGTTCTTC
many | TRBJ2-1 | . | TRBV3-1 | CASSQVFLGAGEQFF | TGTGCCAGCAGCCAAGTGTTTTTAGGAGCCGGTGAGCAGTTCTTC
many | TRBJ1-3 | . | TRBV6-2/TRBV6-3 | CASSYSGYTIYF | TGTGCCAGCAGTTACTCGGGGTACACCATATATTTT
. | TRBJ2-2 | . | TRBV11-3 | CASGGSGELFF | TGTGCCAGCGGGGGTTCAGGGGAGCTGTTTTTT
many | TRBJ2-1 | . | TRBV11-2 | CASSLALGRVNEQFF | TGTGCCAGCAGCTTAGCACTCGGGAGAGTTAATGAGCAGTTCTTC
. | TRBJ2-3 | TRBD2 | TRBV15 | CATSRDGGSIDTQYF | TGTGCCACCAGCAGAGATGGCGGGAGTATTGATACGCAGTATTTT
. | TRBJ2-2 | TRBD2 | TRBV5-1 | CASSFETSGTGELFF | TGCGCCAGCAGCTTTGAGACTAGCGGAACCGGGGAGCTGTTTTTT
many | TRBJ1-2 | . | TRBV10-2 | CASSDRVYEDGYTF | TGCGCCAGCAGTGACAGGGTATACGAGGATGGCTACACCTTC
many | TRBJ2-5 | TRBD2 | TRBV20-1 | CSPTSGLRETQYF | TGCAGTCCCACTAGCGGGCTAAGGGAGACCCAGTACTTC
many | TRBJ1-1 | . | TRBV7-7 | CASSLVPGRNTEAFF | TGTGCTAGCAGCTTAGTTCCGGGGAGAAACACTGAAGCTTTCTTT
. | TRBJ1-2 | TRBD1 | TRBV20-1 | CSARVSWGQGARAYGYTF | TGCAGTGCTAGAGTTTCCTGGGGACAGGGGGCGCGGGCCTATGGCTACACCTTC
many | TRBJ2-2 | TRBD2 | TRBV9 | CASSVVGSGSPGELFF | TGTGCCAGCAGCGTAGTTGGTAGCGGGAGCCCCGGGGAGCTGTTTTTT
many | TRBJ2-7 | . | TRBV11-3 | CASSLGGRADYEQYF | TGTGCCAGCAGCTTAGGGGGCAGGGCGGATTACGAGCAGTACTTC
. | TRBJ1-2 | TRBD1 | TRBV6-1 | CATLPGGQTHYGYTF | TGTGCCACCCTCCCCGGGGGACAGACGCACTATGGCTACACCTTC
. | TRBJ1-6 | . | TRBV7-2 | CASSWGEVIESPLHF | TGTGCCAGCAGCTGGGGGGAGGTGATAGAGTCACCCCTCCACTTT
few | TRBJ1-4 | . | TRBV19 | CASSPTRATNEKLFF | TGTGCCAGTAGTCCGACGCGGGCAACTAATGAAAAACTGTTTTTT
many | TRBJ2-5 | TRBD2 | TRBV6-1 | CASSQKFLAGKRGTQYF | TGTGCCAGCAGTCAAAAATTTTTAGCGGGTAAAAGAGGGACCCAGTACTTC
many | TRBJ2-1 | . | TRBV29-1 | CSVEDQAYNEQFF | TGCAGCGTTGAAGATCAAGCCTACAATGAGCAGTTCTTC
few | TRBJ2-1 | TRBD2 | TRBV5-4 | CASSVQLAGSNEQFF | TGTGCCAGCAGCGTCCAACTAGCGGGGAGCAATGAGCAGTTCTTC
medium-sized | TRBJ2-3 | TRBD2 | TRBV11-2 | CASSLERGGATDTQYF | TGTGCCAGCAGCTTAGAGCGCGGGGGGGCGACAGATACGCAGTATTTT
. | TRBJ1-6 | . | TRBV27 | CASSLSGGSSYNSPLHF | TGTGCCAGCAGTTTATCCGGGGGGAGCTCCTATAATTCACCCCTCCACTTT
many | TRBJ2-3 | . | TRBV18 | CASSPVITDTQYF | TGTGCCAGCTCACCAGTCATTACAGATACGCAGTATTTT
many | TRBJ2-7 | TRBD2 | TRBV19 | CASSIGALAGTEQYF | TGTGCCAGTAGTATAGGTGCCCTAGCGGGGACCGAGCAGTACTTC
. | TRBJ2-1 | TRBD1 | TRBV2 | CASSEGWTGSNEQFF | TGTGCCAGCAGTGAAGGCTGGACAGGAAGTAATGAGCAGTTCTTC
many | TRBJ2-3 | . | TRBV7-2 | CASSLQGSSTDTQYF | TGTGCCAGCAGCTTGCAGGGGTCTAGCACAGATACGCAGTATTTT
. | TRBJ2-1 | . | TRBV24-1 | CATSERGARIEQFF | TGTGCCACCAGTGAGAGGGGGGCAAGGATTGAGCAGTTCTTC
. | TRBJ1-1 | . | TRBV2 | CASSVKEGTRAFF | TGTGCCAGCAGTGTCAAGGAAGGGACACGGGCTTTCTTT
once | TRBJ2-7 | TRBD2 | TRBV7-8 | CASISIWGSGRAGYEQYF | TGTGCCAGCATCTCCATTTGGGGTAGCGGGAGGGCAGGATACGAGCAGTACTTC
many | TRBJ2-5 | TRBD2 | TRBV7-2 | CASSLEAGWTQETQYF | TGTGCCAGCAGCTTAGAAGCGGGATGGACCCAAGAGACCCAGTACTTC
. | TRBJ2-5 | TRBD1 | TRBV7-3 | CASSLVPPGTGEETQYF | TGTGCCAGCAGCTTAGTACCACCTGGGACAGGAGAAGAAACCCAGTACTTC
many | TRBJ1-6 | . | TRBV3-1 | CASSQGQGGSPLHF | TGTGCCAGCAGCCAGGGGCAGGGTGGATCACCCCTCCACTTT
many | TRBJ2-1 | TRBD2 | TRBV2 | CAIISGSRNEQFF | TGTGCCATCATTAGCGGGAGCAGGAATGAGCAGTTCTTC
. | TRBJ2-7 | . | TRBV19 | CASRGGMELPGHEYEQYF | TGTGCCAGTAGGGGGGGGATGGAGCTACCGGGACACGAATACGAGCAGTACTTC
many | TRBJ2-5 | . | TRBV11-2 | CASSLHWGGEETQYF | TGTGCCAGCAGCCTCCATTGGGGGGGCGAAGAGACCCAGTACTTC
. | TRBJ2-3 | . | TRBV11-3 | CASSPITDTQYF | TGTGCCAGCAGCCCAATCACAGATACGCAGTATTTT
many | TRBJ1-2 | . | TRBV13 | CASRHEVGSGYTF | TGTGCCAGCAGGCATGAAGTAGGGTCTGGCTACACCTTC
many | TRBJ1-4 | . | TRBV18 | CASSPRGDSRGKLFF | TGTGCCAGCTCACCACGGGGGGACTCCCGCGGGAAACTGTTTTTT
many | TRBJ2-3 | . | TRBV7-2 | CASSFGGADTDTQYF | TGTGCCAGCAGCTTTGGCGGGGCTGACACAGATACGCAGTATTTT
. | TRBJ2-7 | TRBD1 | TRBV30 | CAWSLLGQGYF | TGTGCCTGGAGTCTCTTAGGACAGGGTTACTTC
many | TRBJ2-7 | . | TRBV5-6 | CASSFWGRDYEQYF | TGTGCCAGCAGCTTTTGGGGGCGCGACTACGAGCAGTACTTC
many | TRBJ2-7 | . | TRBV6-8 | CATRRISYEQYF | TGTGCCACCAGACGGATCTCCTACGAGCAGTACTTC
once | TRBJ2-7 | . | TRBV6-2/TRBV6-3 | CASSYTTGRFYEQYF | TGTGCCAGCAGTTACACAACAGGGAGGTTCTACGAGCAGTACTTC
. | TRBJ1-3 | . | TRBV4-3 | CASSQARTSSGNTIYF | TGCGCCAGCAGCCAAGCCAGGACAAGCTCTGGAAACACCATATATTTT
once | TRBJ2-7 | . | TRBV11-1 | CASSPDSYEQYF | TGTGCCAGCAGCCCCGACTCCTACGAGCAGTACTTC
many | TRBJ2-5 | . | TRBV2 | CASGRPDGFETQYF | TGTGCCAGCGGTAGGCCGGACGGATTTGAGACCCAGTACTTC
many | TRBJ2-1 | TRBD1 | TRBV4-1 | CASSRTGTGNLDEQFF | TGCGCCAGCAGCCGGACCGGGACAGGGAACCTCGATGAGCAGTTCTTC
. | TRBJ2-1 | TRBD2 | TRBV6-2/TRBV6-3 | CASSTRRSGRALREQFF | TGTGCCAGCAGTACCCGAAGGAGCGGGAGGGCACTCCGTGAGCAGTTCTTC
many | TRBJ2-7 | . | TRBV18 | CASSPRRGPHEQYF | TGTGCCAGCTCACCTCGCAGGGGCCCGCACGAGCAGTACTTC
. | TRBJ1-1 | . | TRBV5-1 | CASSLGGAWDTEAFF | TGCGCCAGCAGCTTGGGGGGAGCGTGGGACACTGAAGCTTTCTTT
many | TRBJ2-5 | TRBD2 | TRBV18 | CASSTGGGETQYF | TGTGCCAGCTCAACGGGAGGGGGAGAGACCCAGTACTTC
many | TRBJ2-5 | . | TRBV6-1 | CASSRGTLGQETQYF | TGTGCCAGCAGCCGCGGGACTTTGGGTCAAGAGACCCAGTACTTC
many | TRBJ2-3 | TRBD2 | TRBV6-9 | CASSTPLMTSGSLGTDTQYF | TGTGCCAGCAGTACCCCCCTGATGACTAGCGGGAGTCTCGGCACAGATACGCAGTATTTT
many | TRBJ1-1 | TRBD1 | TRBV6-1 | CASSQPWTGSAFF | TGTGCCAGCAGTCAACCATGGACAGGTTCAGCTTTCTTT
many | TRBJ2-1 | . | TRBV7-9 | CASSLRVQGEQFF | TGTGCCAGCAGCTTAAGGGTGCAGGGGGAGCAGTTCTTC
. | TRBJ2-3 | TRBD2 | TRBV6-1 | CASSEGLAGADPQYF | TGTGCCAGCAGTGAAGGACTAGCGGGGGCAGATCCGCAGTATTTT
. | TRBJ2-1 | . | TRBV20-1 | CSAGDGGDYNEQFF | TGCAGTGCGGGTGATGGCGGAGACTACAATGAGCAGTTCTTC
. | TRBJ1-1 | . | TRBV12-3/TRBV12-4 | CASSFSPNTEDFF | TGTGCCAGCAGTTTCAGCCCGAACACTGAAGACTTCTTT